This entry lists 14 T cell receptor beta chains sequenced from one sample in a study of T cells in Graves' hyperthyroidism and ophthalmopathy. RNA transcripts gave rise to amplified TCR beta CDR3 regions. A set of HTBI primers served as the primers for a first-round RT-PCR of the TCR CDR3. TCRdb redid the calling of the multiplex PCR reads with MiXCR, one entry per CDR3 protein. The repertoire holds about 700,000 distinct CDR3 sequences, just under 45% seen once, with less than 8.5% in the top ten. The sequenced sample consisted of peripheral blood or thyroid tissue (not recorded which). The source is an adult man with Graves' disease, either hyperthyroidism or ophthalmopathy (not recorded which).

V is TRBV7-2 and J is TRBJ2-7; TRBD2 matches at 7 bases. The germline V gene has CDR1 SGHTA and CDR2 FQGNSA. Unmatched junction bases numbered 12, after V lost 4 bases and J lost 0 bases. The CDR3 contains 17 residues. The CDR3 DNA is TGTGCCAGCAGCTCATACCTAACGGGGGGAAGCTCCTACGAGCAGTACTTC. Residues: CASSSYLTGGSSYEQYF.

This clonotype came up a few times. The gene calls are TRBV7-8 and TRBJ1-1; the D is unclear. This CDR3 comprises 13 residues. In germline, CDR1 is SGHVS, CDR2 FQNEAQ. V was pared by 3 bases and J by 4 bases, with 9 bases between. In DNA, the CDR3 is TGTGCCAGCAGCTTGTCTAGGCTCACTGAAGCTTTCTTT. It is translated as CASSLSRLTEAFF.

V and J are TRBV20-1 and TRBJ2-7; 8 nucleotides agree with TRBD1. CDR1 is DFQATT and CDR2 is SNEGSKA in the germline V gene (reference sequence). This CDR3 spans 15 amino acids. The junction had 9 bases not matched to a gene; V was cut back by 3 bases and J by 2 bases. The CDR3 loop is CSASLLGQAAYEQYF. The DNA of the CDR3 is TGCAGTGCTAGTCTACTGGGACAGGCGGCCTACGAGCAGTACTTC.

This clonotype was recorded only once. DNA of the CDR3: TGTGCCACCCAGACAACGGGTTCACCCCTCCACTTT. Translation gives CATQTTGSPLHF. This chain joins TRBV2 and TRBJ1-6, with unresolved D. Between the trimmed V and J ends, which lost 10 bases and 9 bases, there was a span of 13 bases. The CDR3 loop spans 12 amino acids. The germline gives CDR1 SNHLY, CDR2 FYNNEI.

There are many counts of this clonotype. The rearrangement joins TRBV29-1 to TRBJ1-2; 9 bases fit TRBD1. V gave up 6 bases and J gave up 8 bases; unmatched junction bases: 7. The germline CDR1 and CDR2 sequences are SQVTM and ANQGSEA. CDR3 length: 12 amino acids. The chain's CDR3 is CSVPDRGGGYTF. The CDR3 nucleotides read TGCAGCGTCCCGGACAGGGGTGGGGGCTACACCTTC. Based on the CDR3 plus reference TRBV29-1 and TRBJ1-2, the full variable domain is SAVISQKPSRDICQRGTSLTIQCQVDSQVTMMFWYRQQPGQSLTLIATANQGSEATYESGFVIDKFPISRPNLTFSTLTVSNMSPEDSSIYLCSVPDRGGGYTFGSGTRLTVV.

On this clonotype: Its ends do not fully match the called genes, so a read error is possible. V gene TRBV10-2 combines with J gene TRBJ2-7, with 9 bases that match TRBD2. Germline values: CDR1 WSHSY, CDR2 SAAADI. There are 14 residues in the CDR3. CDR3 region: CAWNPTSGSYEQYF. The CDR3 nucleotides are TGTGCCTGGAATCCGACTAGCGGCTCCTACGAGCAGTACTTC.

V usage is TRBV5-1 and J usage is TRBJ2-7; D remains ambiguous. The CDR3 sequence is 11 residues long. Per the germline V gene, CDR1 is SGHRS and CDR2 is YFSETQ. V was pared by 2 bases and J by 7 bases, with 7 bases between. The CDR3 sequence is CASSLHEEQYF. The CDR3 DNA reads TGCGCCAGCAGCTTACATGAGGAGCAGTACTTC.

In this sample, this clonotype turned up many times. The genes are TRBV20-1 and TRBJ2-5; D possibly corresponds to TRBD1 (5 bases). Germline assignment: CDR1 DFQATT and CDR2 SNEGSKA (reference sequence). This CDR3 is built from 13 residues. V shed 3 bases and J shed 7 bases, with 15 bases lying between them. The CDR3 DNA is TGCAGTGCTAGTCAAGGGGCTGGATTGACCCAGTACTTC. It codes for CSASQGAGLTQYF.

Turning to this clonotype: The junction shows a germline mismatch at one end, possibly a read error. The rearrangement links TRBV5-1 to TRBJ1-2; D unclear. The germline gives CDR1 SGHRS, CDR2 YFSETQ. The CDR3 loop spans 11 amino acids. CDR3 amino acids: CASSDGYGYIF. In DNA form, the CDR3 reads TGTGCCAGCAGCGACGGCTATGGCTACATCTTC.

The chain joins TRBV24-1 to TRBJ2-5, with D uncertain. This CDR3 has 13 residues. The V gene's germline CDR1 is KGHDR and CDR2 SFDVKD. V was cut by 3 bases and J by 3 bases, with 7 bases left in between. The CDR3 bases are TGTGCCACCAGTGATGGGCGCGAAGAGACCCAGTACTTC. This sequence encodes CATSDGREETQYF.

In this sample, this clonotype turned up once. This chain joins TRBV15 and TRBJ1-2; D possibly corresponds to TRBD1 (6 bases). V lost 4 bases and J lost 4, with 10 bases in between. Germline lookup yields CDR1 LNHNV and CDR2 YYDKDF (reference sequence). The CDR3 covers 13 residues. CDR3 coding DNA: TGTGCCACCAGCACCAGGGGACCCTATGGCTACACCTTC. Residues: CATSTRGPYGYTF.

This clonotype was seen at least ten times. The CDR3, as DNA: TGTGCCAGCAGTCCTGGGACAACCTCCTACGAGCAGTACTTC. This gives the protein CASSPGTTSYEQYF. The chain couples TRBV2 to TRBJ2-7; maybe TRBD1 (6 bases). The CDR3 is made up of 14 amino acids. Trimming stripped 5 bases from V and 0 bases from J, with 11 bases between. Germline V CDR1 and CDR2: SNHLY, FYNNEI.

The V call is TRBV20-1, the J call TRBJ2-7; perhaps TRBD2 as D (6 bases). CDR3 size: 14 residues. CDR1 is DFQATT and CDR2 is SNEGSKA in the germline V gene (reference sequence). Trimming cost V 0 bases and J 0 bases, with 9 bases left between them. This CDR3 is CSARDGGLSYEQYF. As DNA, the CDR3 is TGCAGTGCTAGAGATGGAGGGCTCTCCTACGAGCAGTACTTC.

The rearrangement uses TRBV4-1 and TRBJ1-2; no clear D gene. The CDR3 runs to 14 residues. CDR1 is MGHRA, CDR2 YSYEKL, per germline. V lost 1 base and J lost 7, with 13 bases in between. This CDR3 reads CASSQVGQEGGYTF. CDR3 nucleotide sequence: TGCGCCAGCAGCCAAGTAGGGCAGGAAGGTGGCTACACCTTC.